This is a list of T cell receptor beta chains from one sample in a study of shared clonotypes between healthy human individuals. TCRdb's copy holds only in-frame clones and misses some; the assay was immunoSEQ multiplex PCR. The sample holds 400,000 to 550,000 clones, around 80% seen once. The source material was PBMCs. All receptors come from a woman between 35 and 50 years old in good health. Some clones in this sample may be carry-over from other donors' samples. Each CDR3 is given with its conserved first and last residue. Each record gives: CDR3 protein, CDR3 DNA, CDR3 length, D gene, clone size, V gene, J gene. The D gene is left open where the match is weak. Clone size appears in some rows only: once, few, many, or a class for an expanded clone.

cdr3_aa: CASVWGQSTDTQYF
cdr3_nt: TGCGCCAGCGTCTGGGGACAGAGCACAGATACGCAGTATTTT
cdr3_length: 14
d_call: TRBD1
clone_size: -
v_call: TRBV5-1
j_call: TRBJ2-3

cdr3_aa: CASSTSGQGGETQYF
cdr3_nt: TGTGCCAGTAGTACCTCGGGACAGGGAGGAGAGACCCAGTACTTC
cdr3_length: 15
d_call: TRBD1
clone_size: -
v_call: TRBV19
j_call: TRBJ2-5

cdr3_aa: CASSPPAKRDTQYF
cdr3_nt: TGTGCCAGCAGTCCCCCCGCGAAGAGGGATACGCAGTATTTT
cdr3_length: 14
d_call: -
clone_size: once
v_call: TRBV2
j_call: TRBJ2-3

cdr3_aa: CASSYYGRETQYF
cdr3_nt: TGTGCCAGCAGTTACTACGGGAGAGAGACCCAGTACTTC
cdr3_length: 13
d_call: -
clone_size: -
v_call: TRBV6-5
j_call: TRBJ2-5

cdr3_aa: CASSFSGGRSTDTQYF
cdr3_nt: TGTGCCAGCAGCTTCTCAGGGGGCCGCAGCACAGATACGCAGTATTTT
cdr3_length: 16
d_call: TRBD1
clone_size: -
v_call: TRBV11-2
j_call: TRBJ2-3

cdr3_aa: CASSPGTGGAMGNQPQHF
cdr3_nt: TGTGCCAGCAGCCCGGGGACAGGGGGCGCGATGGGCAATCAGCCCCAGCATTTT
cdr3_length: 18
d_call: TRBD1
clone_size: few
v_call: TRBV5-8
j_call: TRBJ1-5

cdr3_aa: CASSLIASGDEQFF
cdr3_nt: TGCGCCAGCAGCCTTATCGCCTCAGGGGATGAGCAGTTCTTC
cdr3_length: 14
d_call: -
clone_size: -
v_call: TRBV5-1
j_call: TRBJ2-1

cdr3_aa: CASSLGVTGAEGYTF
cdr3_nt: TGCGCCAGCAGCTTGGGGGTGACAGGGGCGGAAGGCTACACCTTC
cdr3_length: 15
d_call: TRBD1
clone_size: once
v_call: TRBV5-1
j_call: TRBJ1-2

cdr3_aa: CASSLGRGNEQFF
cdr3_nt: TGTGCCAGCAGCCTCGGCCGGGGGAATGAGCAGTTCTTC
cdr3_length: 13
d_call: -
clone_size: -
v_call: TRBV11-1
j_call: TRBJ2-1

cdr3_aa: CASSREGRQNGPGNTIYF
cdr3_nt: TGTGCCAGCTCACGAGAGGGTAGACAGAATGGGCCTGGAAACACCATATATTTT
cdr3_length: 18
d_call: -
clone_size: -
v_call: TRBV18
j_call: TRBJ1-3

cdr3_aa: CASSKGLARETQYF
cdr3_nt: TGTGCCAGCAGCAAGGGACTAGCACGCGAGACCCAGTACTTC
cdr3_length: 14
d_call: TRBD2
clone_size: -
v_call: TRBV5-5
j_call: TRBJ2-5

cdr3_aa: CASSLAGGPEYEQYF
cdr3_nt: TGTGCCAGCAGCTTAGCGGGGGGCCCAGAATACGAGCAGTACTTC
cdr3_length: 15
d_call: -
clone_size: few
v_call: TRBV7-2
j_call: TRBJ2-7

cdr3_aa: CASSPPGTGGTEAFF
cdr3_nt: TGCGCCAGCAGCCCCCCCGGGACAGGGGGCACTGAAGCTTTCTTT
cdr3_length: 15
d_call: TRBD1
clone_size: -
v_call: TRBV5-1
j_call: TRBJ1-1